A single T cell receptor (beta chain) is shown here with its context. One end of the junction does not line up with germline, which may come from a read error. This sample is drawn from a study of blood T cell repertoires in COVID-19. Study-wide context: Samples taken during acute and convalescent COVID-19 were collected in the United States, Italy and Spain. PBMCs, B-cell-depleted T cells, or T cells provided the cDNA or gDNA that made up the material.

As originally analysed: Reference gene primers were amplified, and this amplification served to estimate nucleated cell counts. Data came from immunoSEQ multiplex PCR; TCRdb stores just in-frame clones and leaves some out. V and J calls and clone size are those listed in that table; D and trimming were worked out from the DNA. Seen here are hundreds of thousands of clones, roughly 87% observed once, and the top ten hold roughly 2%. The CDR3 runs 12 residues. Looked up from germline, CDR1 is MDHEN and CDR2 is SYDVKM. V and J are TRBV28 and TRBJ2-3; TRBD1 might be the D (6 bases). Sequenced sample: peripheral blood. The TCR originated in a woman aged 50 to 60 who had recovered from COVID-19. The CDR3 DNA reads TGTGCCAGCAGTTCCACGAGGGACACCGCCCGTTTT. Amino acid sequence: CASSSTRDTARF.